These T cell receptor beta chains were read from a single sample in a study of CD8+ T cells in alopecia areata. The assay was immunoSEQ multiplex PCR, and TCRdb's table has in-frame clones only and misses some. This sample carries about 180,000 clones, roughly 66% of them seen once, and the ten largest clones take about an eighth. The starting material was CD8+ T cells sorted from blood, obtained at week 0. These receptors all stem from a human donor with alopecia areata. The CDR3 runs from the conserved cysteine through the conserved F or W. D genes are given only for firm matches. A clone size is listed for some rows: how often the clone was seen (once, few, many), or a class if it is expanded.

abundance: .
v_gene: TRBV15
j_gene: TRBJ2-1
d_gene: TRBD2
len: 16
CDR3aa: CATSEAAAGDRNEQFF
CDR3nt: TGTGCCACCAGCGAGGCGGCAGCGGGGGACCGCAATGAGCAGTTCTTC

abundance: .
v_gene: TRBV19
j_gene: TRBJ1-2
d_gene: .
len: 12
CDR3aa: CASSPQGNGYTF
CDR3nt: TGTGCCAGTAGTCCACAGGGTAATGGCTACACCTTC

abundance: few
v_gene: TRBV7-9
j_gene: TRBJ2-6
d_gene: .
len: 14
CDR3aa: CASSREAGANVLTF
CDR3nt: TGTGCCAGCAGCCGCGAAGCTGGGGCCAACGTCCTGACTTTC

abundance: .
v_gene: TRBV6-1
j_gene: TRBJ1-1
d_gene: .
len: 10
CDR3aa: CASSEGRAFF
CDR3nt: TGTGCCAGCAGTGAAGGACGGGCTTTCTTT

abundance: .
v_gene: TRBV5-6
j_gene: TRBJ2-7
d_gene: .
len: 14
CDR3aa: CASLGTDPAYEQYF
CDR3nt: TGTGCCAGCTTGGGGACTGACCCGGCCTACGAGCAGTACTTC

abundance: .
v_gene: TRBV27
j_gene: TRBJ2-7
d_gene: .
len: 14
CDR3aa: CASSRGLEGYEQYF
CDR3nt: TGTGCCAGCAGCCGTGGACTCGAGGGCTACGAGCAGTACTTC

abundance: once
v_gene: TRBV4-2
j_gene: TRBJ2-3
d_gene: TRBD1
len: 16
CDR3aa: CASSTGAGDSPDTQYF
CDR3nt: TGTGCCAGCAGCACAGGGGCAGGGGATTCGCCAGATACGCAGTATTTT

abundance: .
v_gene: TRBV5-6
j_gene: TRBJ2-7
d_gene: .
len: 12
CDR3aa: CASSLTDREQYF
CDR3nt: TGTGCCAGCAGCTTAACGGATCGGGAGCAGTACTTC

abundance: .
v_gene: TRBV14
j_gene: TRBJ2-7
d_gene: TRBD1
len: 16
CDR3aa: CASSQGSGQGWNEQYF
CDR3nt: TGTGCCAGCAGCCAGGGATCCGGACAGGGCTGGAACGAGCAGTACTTC

abundance: .
v_gene: TRBV30
j_gene: TRBJ1-2
d_gene: TRBD1
len: 12
CDR3aa: CAWTTGVDGYTF
CDR3nt: TGTGCCTGGACCACAGGGGTAGATGGCTACACCTTC

abundance: .
v_gene: TRBV13
j_gene: TRBJ2-1
d_gene: TRBD2
len: 17
CDR3aa: CASSKPGTSGVYNEQFF
CDR3nt: TGTGCCAGCAGCAAACCCGGGACTAGCGGAGTATACAATGAGCAGTTCTTC

abundance: .
v_gene: TRBV29-1
j_gene: TRBJ2-2
d_gene: .
len: 17
CDR3aa: CSVSVFTTGEYGGELFF
CDR3nt: TGCAGCGTTTCCGTATTTACGACAGGCGAGTATGGCGGGGAGCTGTTTTTT

abundance: .
v_gene: TRBV6-5
j_gene: TRBJ1-2
d_gene: TRBD1
len: 15
CDR3aa: CASSYRGQGVYGYTF
CDR3nt: TGTGCCAGCAGTTACCGAGGACAGGGGGTATATGGCTACACCTTC

abundance: .
v_gene: TRBV13
j_gene: TRBJ1-5
d_gene: .
len: 15
CDR3aa: CASSFSGRGNQPQHF
CDR3nt: TGTGCCAGCAGCTTTTCGGGCAGGGGCAATCAGCCCCAGCATTTT

abundance: .
v_gene: TRBV27
j_gene: TRBJ1-5
d_gene: .
len: 16
CDR3aa: CASSRSGSLSNQPQHF
CDR3nt: TGTGCCAGCAGTCGGTCAGGTTCGCTAAGCAATCAGCCCCAGCATTTT

abundance: .
v_gene: TRBV6-6
j_gene: TRBJ2-3
d_gene: .
len: 16
CDR3aa: CASSYTTSRSTDTQYF
CDR3nt: TGTGCCAGCAGTTACACGACATCAAGAAGCACAGATACGCAGTATTTT

abundance: once
v_gene: TRBV30
j_gene: TRBJ1-2
d_gene: .
len: 12
CDR3aa: CAWSVTAWGYTF
CDR3nt: TGTGCCTGGAGTGTGACGGCTTGGGGCTACACCTTC

abundance: .
v_gene: TRBV2
j_gene: TRBJ1-2
d_gene: .
len: 13
CDR3aa: CASSDRGIRGYTF
CDR3nt: TGTGCCAGCAGTGATCGGGGGATACGTGGCTACACCTTC

abundance: few
v_gene: TRBV29-1
j_gene: TRBJ2-3
d_gene: TRBD1
len: 12
CDR3aa: CSFTGGKDTQYF
CDR3nt: TGCAGCTTCACAGGGGGCAAAGATACGCAGTATTTT

abundance: .
v_gene: TRBV5-1
j_gene: TRBJ2-7
d_gene: .
len: 13
CDR3aa: CASSWGEPYEQYF
CDR3nt: TGCGCCAGCAGTTGGGGAGAACCCTACGAGCAGTACTTC

abundance: .
v_gene: TRBV29-1
j_gene: TRBJ1-1
d_gene: .
len: 20
CDR3aa: CSEVDKIGKRGNFRNTEAFF
CDR3nt: TGCAGCGAGGTTGATAAAATCGGGAAAAGGGGTAATTTCCGAAACACTGAAGCTTTCTTT

abundance: .
v_gene: TRBV27
j_gene: TRBJ2-5
d_gene: .
len: 14
CDR3aa: CATSYGGLQETQYF
CDR3nt: TGTGCCACGTCCTACGGGGGGCTCCAAGAGACCCAGTACTTC

abundance: .
v_gene: TRBV5-6
j_gene: TRBJ1-1
d_gene: .
len: 12
CDR3aa: CASSFGGAEAFF
CDR3nt: TGTGCCAGCAGCTTCGGAGGGGCTGAAGCTTTCTTT

abundance: few
v_gene: TRBV29-1
j_gene: TRBJ2-3
d_gene: TRBD2
len: 15
CDR3aa: CSVVRLAGGTDTQYF
CDR3nt: TGCAGCGTTGTTCGTCTAGCGGGGGGCACAGATACGCAGTATTTT

abundance: .
v_gene: TRBV7-9
j_gene: TRBJ2-2
d_gene: .
len: 11
CDR3aa: CASNGAGELFF
CDR3nt: TGTGCCAGCAACGGGGCCGGGGAGCTGTTTTTT

abundance: few
v_gene: TRBV9
j_gene: TRBJ2-5
d_gene: TRBD2
len: 14
CDR3aa: CASSRTSGAETQYF
CDR3nt: TGTGCCAGCAGCCGGACTAGCGGGGCGGAGACCCAGTACTTC

abundance: few
v_gene: TRBV29-1
j_gene: TRBJ2-7
d_gene: .
len: 14
CDR3aa: CSVEGDSSSYEQYF
CDR3nt: TGCAGCGTCGAGGGTGACAGTTCCTCCTACGAGCAGTACTTC

abundance: .
v_gene: TRBV27
j_gene: TRBJ2-7
d_gene: .
len: 14
CDR3aa: CASSVFTGSYEQYF
CDR3nt: TGTGCCAGCAGTGTTTTTACAGGGTCCTACGAGCAGTACTTC

abundance: .
v_gene: TRBV4-1
j_gene: TRBJ1-2
d_gene: .
len: 13
CDR3aa: CASSQVWRAGYTF
CDR3nt: TGCGCCAGCAGCCAAGTGTGGCGCGCTGGCTACACCTTC

abundance: .
v_gene: TRBV27
j_gene: TRBJ1-5
d_gene: .
len: 13
CDR3aa: CASSLSGASPQHF
CDR3nt: TGTGCCAGCAGTTTGTCCGGGGCGTCGCCCCAGCATTTT

abundance: .
v_gene: TRBV27
j_gene: TRBJ2-5
d_gene: TRBD2
len: 15
CDR3aa: CASSLLRGGRETQYF
CDR3nt: TGTGCCAGCAGTTTATTGCGGGGGGGCCGTGAGACCCAGTACTTC